These 22 T cell receptor beta chains were sequenced from one sample in a study of blood T cell repertoires in COVID-19. The method was immunoSEQ multiplex PCR; TCRdb's version includes in-frame clones alone and lacks a portion of them. The sample has hundreds of thousands of clones, around 86% seen once. The sample was peripheral blood. All receptors derive from a woman between 50 and 59 years old with COVID-19, enrolled during active disease.

This clone has a handful of counts. The chain recombines TRBV19 with TRBJ1-1, with 7 bases aligning to TRBD1. This CDR3 comprises 15 residues. With V trimmed by 1 base and J by 5 bases, 7 bases remained unmatched. The germline CDR1 and CDR2 sequences are LNHDA and SQIVND (reference sequence). CDR3 region: CASSIAPGTVTEAFF. The CDR3 DNA sequence: TGTGCCAGTAGTATAGCTCCCGGGACAGTGACTGAAGCTTTCTTT.

The J gene is TRBJ1-1, the V gene TRBV10-2, with a possible D match to TRBD1 (6 bases). Trimming took off 6 bases at V and 6 bases at J, with 14 bases between the two ends. The CDR3 covers 13 residues. CDR1 is WSHSY and CDR2 is SAAADI in the germline V gene. CDR3: CASRIQGIAEAFF. For the CDR3, the DNA is TGCGCCAGCAGAATACAGGGAATCGCTGAAGCTTTCTTT.

The chain carries TRBV3-1 (or the pseudogene TRBV3-2) and TRBJ2-3, with TRBD2 matching over 11 bases. The CDR3 runs to 18 residues. Germline V gene lookup returns CDR1 LGHDT and CDR2 YNNKEL (reference sequence). V dropped 2 bases and J dropped 1; count of bases not matched to a gene: 8. CDR3 bases: TGTGCCAGCAGCCAATGGGCTAGCGGGAGGACCTGCACAGATACGCAGTATTTT. It encodes CASSQWASGRTCTDTQYF.

This rearrangement joins TRBV21-1 to TRBJ1-5. TRBV21-1 is given as a pseudogene. The CDR3 is made up of 15 amino acids. CDR3 DNA: TGTGCCAGCAGCCAAGACCGAATTAGCGGGCAGCCCCAGCATTTT. Its protein product is CASSQDRISGQPQHF.

This chain joins TRBV5-8 and TRBJ2-3, with 9 bases that match TRBD2. The germline V gene has CDR1 SGHTS and CDR2 YDEGEE. J gave up 3 bases and V 1 base, and 3 bases lay outside the gene matches. The CDR3 extends over 15 amino acids. This CDR3 reads CASSLYSGSTDTQYF. The CDR3 nucleotides are TGTGCCAGCAGCTTGTATAGCGGGAGTACAGATACGCAGTATTTT.

The V and J genes are TRBV10-3 and TRBJ1-2, with TRBD1 as a possible D gene (5 bases). The CDR3 is 15 residues long. The V gene's germline CDR1 is ENHRY and CDR2 SYGVKD. The V end lost 6 bases, the J end lost 4 bases, and 18 bases lay between the germline ends. As DNA, the CDR3 is TGTGCCATCAGGAGAGTGATAGGGGTAGGCTATGGCTACACCTTC. It codes for CAIRRVIGVGYGYTF.

The chain joins TRBV30 to TRBJ1-6, with no clear D. The germline V and J ends were trimmed by 4 bases and 7 bases, with 20 bases remaining between them. Germline CDR1 GTSNPN, CDR2 SVGIG (reference sequence). The CDR3 spans 16 residues. CDR3 sequence (DNA): TGTGCCTGGATTAGGTCGGGCAGTGGGAGGAATTCACCCCTCCACTTT. Translation gives CAWIRSGSGRNSPLHF.

The gene calls are TRBV3-1 (or the pseudogene TRBV3-2) and TRBJ1-2; a possible D gene is TRBD1 (6 bases). CDR3 size: 13 residues. CDR1 is LGHDT and CDR2 is YNNKEL in the germline V gene (reference sequence). Trimming removed 5 bases at V and 6 bases at J, with 13 bases between. The CDR3, as DNA: TGTGCCAGCAGCGGGACACAGGTTAATGGCTACACCTTC. This gives the protein CASSGTQVNGYTF.

The chain joins TRBV6-2 or TRBV6-3 to TRBJ1-5, with D unresolved. V lost 0 bases and J 1 base, leaving 10 bases between the germline ends. Germline V gene lookup returns CDR1 MNHEY and CDR2 SVGEGT. This CDR3 comprises 16 residues. The CDR3 loop is CASSYSSRSSNQPQHF. Written as DNA, the CDR3 is TGTGCCAGCAGTTACTCTTCCCGGTCCAGCAATCAGCCCCAGCATTTT.

This chain links TRBV18 with TRBJ1-1, with 7 nucleotides matching TRBD1. The germline V gene has CDR1 KGHSH and CDR2 LQKENI. The length of the CDR3 is 15 residues. The V gene end was trimmed by 8 bases and the J gene end by 4 bases; junction bases not matched to a gene: 13. CDR3 nucleotide sequence: TGTGCCAGCGGAACCAACAGGGGAAGGTCCACTGAAGCTTTCTTT. Its protein is CASGTNRGRSTEAFF.

This clone was counted only a few times. The same CDR3 can be traced to other DNA sequences in this sample. The J gene is TRBJ1-2, the V gene TRBV5-6; D gene uncertain. The germline V gene has CDR1 SGHDT and CDR2 YYEEEE. CDR3 size: 13 residues. V was trimmed by 1 base and J by 4 bases, leaving 8 bases between them. The CDR3 region has the DNA TGTGCCAGCAGCTTGCCGGGTCGCTATGGCTACACCTTC. As protein: CASSLPGRYGYTF. The complete variable domain, with remaining parts taken from reference TRBV5-6 and TRBJ1-2, reads DAGVTQSPTHLIKTRGQQVTLRCSPKSGHDTVSWYQQALGQGPQFIFQYYEEEERQRGNFPDRFSGHQFPNYSSELNVNALLLGDSALYLCASSLPGRYGYTFGSGTRLTVV.

CDR3 in amino acids: CASSGRIGRATDTQYF. CDR3 bases: TGTGCCAGCAGCGGCCGTATCGGGAGGGCAACAGATACGCAGTATTTT. V usage is TRBV7-3 and J usage is TRBJ2-3; the match to TRBD2 covers 8 bases. Losses at the gene ends were 5 bases for V and 3 bases for J; bases not matched to a gene: 10. CDR1 and CDR2 from the germline V gene are SGHTA and FQGTGA. This CDR3 is 16 amino acids long.

The chain carries TRBV6-5 and TRBJ2-2; TRBD2 might be the D (5 bases). From germline, CDR1 is MNHEY and CDR2 SVGAGI. Trimming cost V 2 bases and J 0 bases, with 10 bases left between them. The CDR3 runs 16 residues. The DNA of the CDR3 is TGTGCCAGCAGTTACAGCCCGGGGACGAACACCGGGGAGCTGTTTTTT. Protein product: CASSYSPGTNTGELFF.

The genes are TRBV7-3 and TRBJ2-3, with 11 bases matching TRBD2. This CDR3 has 13 amino acids. Germline CDR1 reads SGHTA; CDR2 reads FQGTGA. V shed 5 bases, J shed 11 bases, and the junction held 6 bases outside the gene matches. This CDR3 is CASSPEGLAVQYF. The CDR3 nucleotides are TGTGCCAGCAGCCCGGAGGGACTAGCGGTGCAGTATTTT.

The CDR3 bases are TGTGCCAGCAGCGCGGGTGTAGAGACCCAGTACTTC. It specifies CASSAGVETQYF. The chain employs TRBV9 and TRBJ2-5; D gene ambiguous. Trimming removed 3 bases at V and 4 bases at J, with 7 bases between. Germline V gene data show CDR1 as SGDLS and CDR2 as YYNGEE. The CDR3 has 12 residues.

The chain carries TRBV11-2 and TRBJ1-4; D remains ambiguous. V was cut by 5 bases and J by 5 bases, with 15 bases left in between. Germline values: CDR1 SGHAT, CDR2 FQNNGV. This CDR3 contains 15 residues. CDR3 bases: TGTGCCAGCAGCATCGGGCCCGGAGGAAATGAAAAACTGTTTTTT. Amino acid sequence: CASSIGPGGNEKLFF. Looking up the rest from reference TRBV11-2 and TRBJ1-4 gives the full variable domain: EAGVAQSPRYKIIEKRQSVAFWCNPISGHATLYWYQQILGQGPKLLIQFQNNGVVDDSQLPKDRFSAERLKGVDSTLKIQPAKLEDSAVYLCASSIGPGGNEKLFFGSGTQLSVL.

This sequence joins TRBV27 and TRBJ1-6; 8 nucleotides line up with TRBD1. This CDR3 has 18 amino acids. CDR1 MNHEY and CDR2 SMNVEV come from the germline V gene (reference sequence). The junction had 16 bases not matched to a gene; V was cut back by 10 bases and J by 2 bases. CDR3 residues: CATNFRDRPSPYNSPLHF. As DNA, the CDR3 is TGTGCCACCAATTTCAGGGACAGGCCAAGTCCCTATAATTCACCCCTCCACTTT.

In this sample, this clone turned up once. This chain links TRBV2 with TRBJ2-7; no definite D call. The CDR3 loop spans 15 amino acids. The V and J ends lost 0 bases and 0 bases respectively, with 9 bases between them. Germline CDR1 and CDR2: SNHLY and FYNNEI. The DNA for the CDR3 is TGTGCCAGCAGTGAAGCGCTCTACGCCTCCTACGAGCAGTACTTC. Residues: CASSEALYASYEQYF.

The chain combines TRBV20-1 with TRBJ2-1; tentatively, D is TRBD2 (5 bases). Looked up from germline, CDR1 is DFQATT and CDR2 is SNEGSKA (reference sequence). This CDR3 region has 10 residues. V was cut by 2 bases and J by 15 bases, with 11 bases left in between. The CDR3 region has the DNA TGCAGTGCTAGAAGGGAGACGGCGTTCTTC. This codes for CSARRETAFF.

The chain is built from TRBV3-1 (or the pseudogene TRBV3-2) and TRBJ1-1; 7 bases fit TRBD1. This CDR3 is 15 amino acids long. Germline trimming cut 3 bases from V and 6 bases from J; bases unmatched to any gene: 10. The germline CDR1 and CDR2 sequences are LGHDT and YNNKEL (reference sequence). CDR3 DNA: TGTGCCAGCAGCCACCAGGGGGTCGAGTCCGCTGAAGCTTTCTTT. Translation gives CASSHQGVESAEAFF.

This chain joins TRBV5-1 and TRBJ1-5, with D tentatively TRBD1 (5 bases). The germline V gene has CDR1 SGHRS and CDR2 YFSETQ. Deletions cut 4 bases from V and 4 bases from J, with 15 bases between. The CDR3 sequence is 15 residues long. The CDR3 bases are TGCGCCAGCAGCAAGGACACAAACGGGAATCAGCCCCAGCATTTT. Its protein is CASSKDTNGNQPQHF. Full variable domain (remainder filled in from reference TRBV5-1 and TRBJ1-5): KAGVTQTPRYLIKTRGQQVTLSCSPISGHRSVSWYQQTPGQGLQFLFEYFSETQRNKGNFPGRFSGRQFSNSRSEMNVSTLELGDSALYLCASSKDTNGNQPQHFGDGTRLSIL.

The V call is TRBV19, the J call TRBJ1-2; TRBD1 agrees at 7 bases. Losses at the gene ends were 7 bases for V and 8 bases for J; bases not matched to a gene: 13. Germline V lookup: CDR1 LNHDA, CDR2 SQIVND (reference sequence). CDR3 length: 14 residues. The CDR3 loop is CASTPTGEWAGYTF. For the CDR3, the DNA is TGTGCCAGTACTCCAACAGGGGAATGGGCGGGCTACACCTTC. The whole variable domain, remainder taken from reference TRBV19 and TRBJ1-2, is DGGITQSPKYLFRKEGQNVTLSCEQNLNHDAMYWYRQDPGQGLRLIYYSQIVNDFQKGDIAEGYSVSREKKESFPLTVTSAQKNPTAFYLCASTPTGEWAGYTFGSGTRLTVV.